The source of this TCR beta chain is a study of regulatory dendritic cells for organ transplantation. General study results and limits: Memory CD8+ T cells were the most oligoclonal; naive cells were highly diverse.

Sorted subsets were CFSE-labeled and cultured four to five days with allogeneic dendritic cells. As to this clone: The antigen remains unidentified.

Using immunoSEQ multiplex PCR, the repertoire was profiled, and TCRdb retains in-frame clones only, with some absent. The table lists about 20,000 clones, roughly 80% of them singletons. The sample consisted of memory CD4+ T cells from blood cultured with regulatory dendritic cells. The subset here: CD45RO+ memory T cells. The TCR originated in a human donor in good health.

The CDR3 DNA is TGTGCCAGCAGCTCCCTAGTAGGTCCTGTGGGGAATGAGCAGTTCTTC. Amino acid sequence: CASSSLVGPVGNEQFF. The chain couples TRBV7-2 to TRBJ2-1; D unresolved. This CDR3 has 16 residues. Germline CDR1 reads SGHTA; CDR2 reads FQGNSA. Trimming left V 4 bases short and J 7 bases short, with 20 bases between.